Listed below are T cell receptor beta chains from one sample, sequenced in a study of T cells in narcolepsy. The method was immunoSEQ multiplex PCR; TCRdb's version includes in-frame clones alone and lacks a portion of them. The sample has over 25,000 clones, 70% to 80% seen once. The material sequenced was memory (CD45RA-) CD4+ T cells from blood. The source of these receptors is a human donor in good health. CDR3s include the opening cysteine and the closing phenylalanine or tryptophan. D genes are given only for firm matches. Clone sizes are given selectively: once, few, many, or a class where the clone is expanded.

clone size | J gene | D gene | V gene | CDR3 length | CDR3 protein | CDR3 DNA
- | TRBJ2-3 | - | TRBV11-1 | 11 | CASSLEGTQYF | TGTGCCAGCAGCTTAGAGGGTACGCAGTATTTT
- | TRBJ2-1 | - | TRBV10-3 | 13 | CAIRDSLDHEQFF | TGTGCCATCAGGGACAGTTTAGATCATGAGCAGTTCTTC
- | TRBJ1-2 | - | TRBV28 | 14 | CASRRQTTNYGYTF | TGTGCCAGCAGGAGACAGACAACTAACTATGGCTACACCTTC
few | TRBJ2-1 | TRBD2 | TRBV5-6 | 14 | CASSPRTSRNEQFF | TGTGCCAGCAGCCCGCGGACTAGCCGCAATGAGCAGTTCTTC
- | TRBJ1-2 | - | TRBV11-1 | 15 | CASSLEDSDDYGYTF | TGTGCCAGCAGCTTAGAAGACTCCGATGACTATGGCTACACCTTC
- | TRBJ2-2 | TRBD1 | TRBV19 | 15 | CASSPGTGDTGELFF | TGTGCCAGTAGCCCCGGGACAGGGGACACCGGGGAGCTGTTTTTT
- | TRBJ2-7 | - | TRBV6-5 | 14 | CASSEDIRSYEQYF | TGTGCCAGCAGTGAGGATATAAGGTCCTACGAGCAGTACTTC
- | TRBJ1-1 | - | TRBV13 | 14 | CASSLRGWNTEAFF | TGTGCCAGCAGCTTAAGAGGGTGGAACACTGAAGCTTTCTTT
once | TRBJ1-4 | - | TRBV5-1 | 14 | CASCLGGTNEKLFF | TGCGCCAGCTGCCTGGGGGGAACTAATGAAAAACTGTTTTTT
- | TRBJ2-3 | TRBD2 | TRBV10-2 | 14 | CASMPSGGTDTQYF | TGCGCCAGCATGCCGAGCGGGGGCACAGATACGCAGTATTTT
- | TRBJ1-1 | - | TRBV7-9 | 15 | CASSPRSRSNTDAFF | TGTGCCAGCAGCCCCCGGTCTCGCAGCAACACTGATGCTTTCTTT
- | TRBJ2-7 | - | TRBV6-5 | 13 | CASSPGWVGEQYF | TGTGCCAGCAGTCCGGGGTGGGTCGGGGAGCAGTACTTC
- | TRBJ2-7 | TRBD1 | TRBV11-2 | 15 | CASSFHGTGNDEQYF | TGTGCCAGCAGCTTCCACGGGACAGGTAACGACGAGCAGTACTTC
medium-sized | TRBJ1-6 | TRBD1 | TRBV2 | 16 | CASSHEGQGNNSPLHF | TGTGCCAGCAGTCACGAGGGACAGGGTAATAATTCACCCCTCCACTTT
- | TRBJ2-5 | - | TRBV21-1 | 14 | CASSKACGQETQYF | TGTGCCAGCAGCAAAGCCTGCGGCCAAGAGACCCAGTACTTC
- | TRBJ1-1 | TRBD1 | TRBV6-1 | 14 | CASRDNWTGFEAFF | TGTGCCAGCAGAGATAATTGGACAGGCTTTGAAGCTTTCTTT
- | TRBJ1-1 | - | TRBV6-5 | 16 | CASSSKPRRRNTEAFF | TGTGCCAGCAGTTCTAAACCTCGACGGAGGAACACTGAAGCTTTCTTT
- | TRBJ1-5 | - | TRBV19 | 14 | CASSIRQGKQPQHF | TGTGCCAGTAGTATTCGCCAGGGGAAACAGCCCCAGCATTTT
- | TRBJ2-7 | TRBD1 | TRBV28 | 15 | CASSHQSRGLYEQYF | TGTGCCAGCAGTCATCAATCCAGGGGGCTCTACGAGCAGTACTTC
- | TRBJ2-3 | - | TRBV6-4 | 14 | CASSGRESTDTQYF | TGTGCCAGCAGCGGACGGGAAAGCACAGATACGCAGTATTTT
- | TRBJ2-2 | TRBD2 | TRBV27 | 18 | CARRSGSGDGRNTGELFF | TGTGCCAGAAGAAGCGGGAGTGGGGACGGGCGGAACACCGGGGAGCTGTTTTTT
few | TRBJ1-4 | TRBD1 | TRBV2 | 15 | CASSPLTGGEEKLFF | TGTGCCAGCAGTCCATTGACAGGGGGAGAAGAAAAACTGTTTTTT
- | TRBJ2-7 | - | TRBV29-1 | 13 | CSVREQAPYEQYF | TGCAGCGTGAGGGAACAGGCCCCCTACGAGCAGTACTTC
- | TRBJ1-2 | - | TRBV15 | 14 | CATSQSLDTYGYTF | TGTGCCACCAGCCAAAGCCTGGACACCTATGGCTACACCTTC
once | TRBJ2-2 | - | TRBV16 | 15 | CASSQSPRDTGELFF | TGTGCCAGCAGCCAATCGCCCAGGGACACCGGGGAGCTGTTTTTT
- | TRBJ2-5 | - | TRBV18 | 12 | CASSPIGETQYF | TGTGCCAGCTCACCAATCGGGGAGACCCAGTACTTC